This TCR beta chain was identified in a study of T cell responses to AZD1222 COVID-19 vaccine. Study-wide points: Just a handful of people given AZD1222 tested seropositive at baseline.

TCRdb keeps only in-frame clones here, not all; method: immunoSEQ multiplex PCR. In the table there are around 160,000 clones, 92% of which are singletons. A note on this clone: Its antigen is unknown.

V was pared by 7 bases and J by 4 bases, with 19 bases between. This CDR3 spans 15 amino acids. CDR1 is LNHDA and CDR2 is SQIVND in the germline V gene (reference sequence). V gene TRBV19 combines with J gene TRBJ1-2; D is possibly TRBD1 (5 bases). The sequence came from an adult who received the AZD1222 COVID-19 vaccine. The sample was peripheral blood, taken 28 days after the second AZD1222 dose. The CDR3 here is CASTSSVQGLYGYTF. The CDR3 coding sequence is TGTGCCAGTACCTCATCTGTGCAGGGTCTCTATGGCTACACCTTC. Complete variable domain (other parts from reference TRBV19 and TRBJ1-2): DGGITQSPKYLFRKEGQNVTLSCEQNLNHDAMYWYRQDPGQGLRLIYYSQIVNDFQKGDIAEGYSVSREKKESFPLTVTSAQKNPTAFYLCASTSSVQGLYGYTFGSGTRLTVV.